These 28 T cell receptor beta chains were all obtained from the same sample, sequenced in a study of neurological immune-mediated disorders. As to time point: longitudinal time-point 3. TCRdb re-called the 5' RACE reads through MiXCR, storing one row per CDR3 protein. The table has 53,000 or so distinct CDR3 sequences, 8% to 9% seen once. The sequenced material came from PBMCs. The receptors were sampled from a woman in her thirties or forties in good health.

In its sample, this clonotype was seen a few times. V gene TRBV6-2 or TRBV6-3 combines with J gene TRBJ2-1; the match to TRBD1 covers 9 bases. This CDR3 spans 17 amino acids. Germline CDR1 MNHEY, CDR2 SVGEGT. The J segment lost 4 bases and the V segment lost 0 bases, leaving 7 bases of the junction unmatched. The CDR3 spells CASSYSIRDRVYNEQFF. The CDR3 DNA reads TGTGCCAGCAGTTACTCGATACGGGACAGGGTTTACAATGAGCAGTTCTTC.

In its sample, this clonotype was seen many times. The chain couples TRBV5-6 to TRBJ2-5; 11 bases are shared with TRBD2. The CDR3 length is 15 residues. Germline lookup yields CDR1 SGHDT and CDR2 YYEEEE. Trimming cost V 0 bases and J 7 bases; bases outside gene matches: 5. CDR3 nucleotide sequence: TGTGCCAGCAGCTTGGGGGGACTAGCGGTGGGGACCCAGTACTTC. Its protein is CASSLGGLAVGTQYF.

This clonotype appeared many times. The chain has TRBV5-1 and TRBJ1-2, with D unresolved. CDR1 is SGHRS and CDR2 is YFSETQ in the germline V gene. The CDR3 runs 13 residues. V lost 4 bases to trimming and J lost 10 bases, with 17 bases between them. CDR3 region: CASSPRWREAYTF. CDR3 coding DNA: TGCGCCAGCAGCCCTCGGTGGAGGGAGGCCTACACCTTC.

This chain joins TRBV5-1 and TRBJ2-1, with 10 bases identical to TRBD1. In germline, CDR1 is SGHRS, CDR2 YFSETQ. V trimming: 3 bases; J trimming: 5 bases; junction bases outside the gene matches: 8. The CDR3 covers 16 residues. Written as DNA, the CDR3 is TGCGCCAGCAGCTCGATAAGACAGGGGGCGGACAATGAGCAGTTCTTC. Protein sequence: CASSSIRQGADNEQFF.

This clonotype was counted at least ten times. The chain recombines TRBV5-1 with TRBJ2-1; no reliable D call. V was shortened by 4 bases and J by 5 bases, with 13 bases between the two germline ends. CDR3 length equals 14 residues. Germline assignment: CDR1 SGHRS and CDR2 YFSETQ. CDR3 DNA sequence: TGCGCCAGCAGCAAAAGCAAGGGAAACAATGAGCAGTTCTTC. Encoded protein: CASSKSKGNNEQFF. The whole variable domain, remainder taken from reference TRBV5-1 and TRBJ2-1, is KAGVTQTPRYLIKTRGQQVTLSCSPISGHRSVSWYQQTPGQGLQFLFEYFSETQRNKGNFPGRFSGRQFSNSRSEMNVSTLELGDSALYLCASSKSKGNNEQFFGPGTRLTVL.

In this sample, this clonotype turned up many times. The V gene is TRBV6-2 or TRBV6-3, the J gene TRBJ2-1, with 7 nucleotides matching TRBD1. With 10 bases clipped from V and 6 bases from J, the junction kept 12 bases outside the gene matches. Germline V gives CDR1 MNHEY, CDR2 SVGEGT. The CDR3 has 14 residues. The CDR3 DNA reads as TGTGCCATATCCGGGACAGTAGACCTCAATGAGCAGTTCTTC. Translating it yields CAISGTVDLNEQFF.

This clonotype was counted at least ten times. This rearrangement joins TRBV5-5 to TRBJ1-1, with D unresolved. Germline V gives CDR1 SGHKS, CDR2 YYEKEE (reference sequence). Trimming stripped 1 base from V and 1 base from J, with 5 bases between. The CDR3 runs 13 residues. CDR3 loop: CASSLSANTEAFF. The CDR3 coding sequence is TGTGCCAGCAGCTTGAGCGCGAACACTGAAGCTTTCTTT.

This clonotype showed up many times. The V call is TRBV5-1, the J call TRBJ2-1; D is possibly TRBD1 or TRBD2 (5 bases each). Trimming pared 0 bases from V and 7 bases from J, leaving 8 bases between. From germline, CDR1 is SGHRS and CDR2 YFSETQ. This CDR3 has 13 amino acids. The CDR3 region is CASSLGWGNEQFF. CDR3 DNA sequence: TGCGCCAGCAGCTTGGGGTGGGGGAATGAGCAGTTCTTC.

This clonotype was seen a handful of times. This chain connects TRBV25-1 to TRBJ1-1, with TRBD1 matching over 8 bases. Germline V gene lookup returns CDR1 MGHDK and CDR2 SYGVNS. V trimming: 3 bases; J trimming: 3 bases; junction bases outside the gene matches: 12. The CDR3 extends over 17 amino acids. CDR3 bases: TGTGCCAGCAGTGATCCGCAGGGGGCGAATTCGGACACTGAAGCTTTCTTT. It encodes CASSDPQGANSDTEAFF.

This clonotype showed up many times. The rearrangement joins TRBV4-1 to TRBJ1-3, with TRBD1 identical over 9 bases. The CDR3 sequence is 15 residues long. V lost 4 bases and J lost 2; bases outside the gene matches: 3. CDR1 is MGHRA, CDR2 YSYEKL, per germline. The CDR3 DNA is TGCGCCAGCAGCCTTCGACAGGGGGCTGGAAACACCATATATTTT. Its protein product is CASSLRQGAGNTIYF.

This clonotype was observed at least ten times. The rearrangement uses TRBV7-2 and TRBJ2-2; no reliable D call. V lost 2 bases and J 3 bases, leaving 7 bases between the germline ends. Germline V lookup: CDR1 SGHTA, CDR2 FQGNSA. The CDR3 is made up of 14 amino acids. For the CDR3, the DNA is TGTGCCAGCAGCTTATGGATCGACACCGGGGAGCTGTTTTTT. It codes for CASSLWIDTGELFF.

There are many counts of this clonotype. V gene TRBV20-1 combines with J gene TRBJ2-5, with 9 nucleotides matching TRBD2. CDR1 DFQATT and CDR2 SNEGSKA come from the germline V gene (reference sequence). CDR3 length equals 13 residues. The ends lost 3 bases at V and 5 bases at J; junction bases unmatched: 4. DNA of the CDR3: TGCAGTGCTAGGGGGACTAGCTTGGAGACCCAGTACTTC. It translates to CSARGTSLETQYF.

In its sample, this clonotype was seen many times. The chain has TRBV11-2 and TRBJ1-6; TRBD1 agrees at 7 bases. From germline, CDR1 is SGHAT and CDR2 FQNNGV. The CDR3 spans 15 residues. Trimming removed 6 bases from V and 6 bases from J; junction bases left unmatched: 8. The CDR3 protein is CASSWTGPFNSPLHF. CDR3 in DNA: TGTGCCAGCAGTTGGACAGGACCGTTTAATTCACCCCTCCACTTT.

This clonotype was detected many times. The J gene is TRBJ1-1, the V gene TRBV20-1, with a tentative D call TRBD1 (6 bases). The CDR3 covers 15 residues. Germline lookup yields CDR1 DFQATT and CDR2 SNEGSKA (reference sequence). Trimming took 2 bases from V and 5 from J, leaving 18 bases between them. CDR3 residues: CSARRAGAVWTEAFF. DNA for the CDR3: TGCAGTGCTAGACGGGCAGGGGCGGTGTGGACTGAAGCTTTCTTT.

This clonotype was detected ten times or more. The V and J genes are TRBV20-1 and TRBJ1-2; D uncertain. This CDR3 is built from 15 residues. The germline V gene encodes CDR1 DFQATT and CDR2 SNEGSKA (reference sequence). Trimming cost V 3 bases and J 2 bases, with 16 bases left between them. CDR3 sequence reads: CSASGPLSQNYGYTF. CDR3 DNA: TGCAGTGCTAGCGGGCCGCTTTCTCAGAACTATGGCTACACCTTC.

This clonotype was counted many times. The chain has TRBV6-5 and TRBJ2-4, with TRBD1 matching 9 bases. The ends lost 5 bases at V and 6 bases at J; junction bases unmatched: 5. This CDR3 comprises 14 residues. In germline, CDR1 is MNHEY, CDR2 SVGAGI. CDR3 sequence: CASSHRDRVNIQYF. As DNA, the CDR3 is TGTGCCAGCAGTCACCGGGACAGGGTAAACATTCAGTACTTC.

The sample holds many counts of this clonotype. V is TRBV3-1 and J is TRBJ1-4, with a weak D call TRBD1 (5 bases). V gave up 4 bases and J gave up 12 bases, with 9 bases separating them. Germline V lookup: CDR1 LGHDT, CDR2 YNNKEL (reference sequence). The CDR3 spans 11 residues. The CDR3 is CASSRGVELFF. CDR3 coding DNA: TGTGCCAGCAGCCGAGGGGTGGAACTGTTTTTT. The whole variable domain, remainder taken from reference TRBV3-1 and TRBJ1-4, is DTAVSQTPKYLVTQMGNDKSIKCEQNLGHDTMYWYKQDSKKFLKIMFSYNNKELIINETVPNRFSPKSPDKAHLNLHINSLELGDSAVYFCASSRGVELFFGSGTQLSVL.

V and J are TRBV19 and TRBJ2-3; a possible D gene is TRBD2 (5 bases). CDR3 length equals 15 residues. Trimming pared 4 bases from V and 2 bases from J, leaving 13 bases between. The germline V gene encodes CDR1 LNHDA and CDR2 SQIVND (reference sequence). The CDR3 region is CASSTSSSATDTQYF. The CDR3 DNA reads as TGTGCCAGTAGTACATCTAGCTCCGCCACAGATACGCAGTATTTT.

There are many counts of this clonotype. This rearrangement joins TRBV6-5 to TRBJ1-1; no reliable D call. CDR1 MNHEY and CDR2 SVGAGI come from the germline V gene. The length of the CDR3 is 15 residues. Trimming left V 0 bases short and J 0 bases short, with 8 bases between. This CDR3 is CASSYSIGMNTEAFF. Written as DNA, the CDR3 is TGTGCCAGCAGTTACTCGATAGGAATGAACACTGAAGCTTTCTTT.

There are a few counts of this clonotype. The chain recombines TRBV12-3 or TRBV12-4 with TRBJ2-7; the match to TRBD2 covers 12 bases. The CDR3 sequence is 15 residues long. Trimming took 3 bases from V and 5 from J; bases not matched to a gene: 5. The CDR3 sequence: CASSFATSGSHEQYF. The CDR3 region has the DNA TGTGCCAGCAGTTTTGCGACTAGCGGGAGCCACGAGCAGTACTTC.

Sample share makes this clonotype medium-sized (0.01 to 0.1%). This chain joins TRBV5-5 and TRBJ1-1, with D maybe TRBD1 (5 bases). CDR1 SGHKS and CDR2 YYEKEE come from the germline V gene (reference sequence). CDR3 length equals 14 residues. Trimming took 4 bases from V and 0 from J, leaving 10 bases between them. DNA of the CDR3: TGTGCCAGCAGCCTTGGGACTTTGAACACTGAAGCTTTCTTT. This encodes CASSLGTLNTEAFF.

The chain couples TRBV7-2 to TRBJ2-7; TRBD2 agrees at 15 bases. Per the germline V gene, CDR1 is SGHTA and CDR2 is FQGNSA. This CDR3 has 17 residues. The V gene end was trimmed by 3 bases and the J gene end by 1 base; junction bases not matched to a gene: 4. CDR3 DNA: TGTGCCAGCAGCTTCAGGACTAGCGGGGGGGATTCCTACGAGCAGTACTTC. Translating gives CASSFRTSGGDSYEQYF.

The table lists this clonotype with many counts. The CDR3 coding sequence is TGCGCCAGCAGCTTCACTAGCGGGGAGACCCAGTACTTC. Amino acids: CASSFTSGETQYF. The V call is TRBV5-1, the J call TRBJ2-5; 9 nucleotides align to TRBD2. Germline assignment: CDR1 SGHRS and CDR2 YFSETQ. The ends lost 2 bases at V and 5 bases at J; junction bases unmatched: 1. CDR3 length: 13 residues.

This clonotype was counted many times. The genes are TRBV5-6 and TRBJ1-2; 9 bases fit TRBD1. CDR3 size: 15 residues. The germline gives CDR1 SGHDT, CDR2 YYEEEE. J was trimmed by 6 bases and V by 2 bases; bases with no gene match: 8. Written as DNA, the CDR3 is TGTGCCAGCAGCTTCCGTGCTACAGGGGGCCATGGCTACACCTTC. Its protein is CASSFRATGGHGYTF.

This clonotype was observed many times. The gene calls are TRBV20-1 and TRBJ2-1, with TRBD2 identical over 11 bases. Per germline, CDR1 DFQATT and CDR2 SNEGSKA (reference sequence). The CDR3 spans 15 residues. The ends lost 3 bases at V and 6 bases at J; junction bases unmatched: 7. The CDR3 sequence: CSASQLAGEINEQFF. CDR3 nucleotide sequence: TGCAGTGCTAGCCAACTAGCGGGAGAGATCAATGAGCAGTTCTTC.

This clonotype was counted ten times or more. The chain is built from TRBV27 and TRBJ1-2; D not resolved. The CDR3 is made up of 13 amino acids. Germline CDR1 reads MNHEY; CDR2 reads SMNVEV (reference sequence). The ends were cut back, 4 bases at V and 4 bases at J, with 10 bases in the middle. CDR3 sequence (DNA): TGTGCCAGCAGTTCTGTGGGTTCCTATGGCTACACCTTC. This translates into CASSSVGSYGYTF.

At least ten counts were recorded for this clonotype. The chain links TRBV24-1 to TRBJ1-1; no reliable D call. V lost 1 base, J lost 5 bases, and 10 bases lay in between. Germline loops: CDR1 KGHDR, CDR2 SFDVKD. The CDR3 totals 14 residues. The CDR3 DNA is TGTGCCACCAGTGATTTTAAGGGCTTTACTGAAGCTTTCTTT. As protein: CATSDFKGFTEAFF.

At least ten counts were recorded for this clonotype. This chain connects TRBV20-1 to TRBJ2-1; no definite D call. This CDR3 has 15 residues. The V gene's germline CDR1 is DFQATT and CDR2 SNEGSKA (reference sequence). With 4 bases removed from V and 10 bases from J, the gap between germline ends came to 23 bases. The CDR3 DNA follows: TGCAGTGCTACTACTACCTCCTTCGGCTCCAGCGAGCAGTTCTTC. Its translation is CSATTTSFGSSEQFF.